The 16 T cell receptor beta chains below were found in one sample sequenced in a study of blood T cell repertoires in COVID-19. The assay was immunoSEQ multiplex PCR, and TCRdb's table has in-frame clones only and misses some. The table includes 100,000 to 150,000 clones, more than 75% detected once. The specimen sequenced was peripheral blood. The receptors stem from a human donor in a cohort sampled during active COVID-19.

The chain employs TRBV28 and TRBJ2-6; tentative D call: TRBD2 (6 bases). The CDR3 consists of 14 residues. Trimming stripped 4 bases from V and 5 bases from J, with 9 bases between. Germline V gives CDR1 MDHEN, CDR2 SYDVKM. CDR3 nucleotides: TGTGCCAGCAGTTCCTGGGACTGGGCCAACGTCCTGACTTTC. Protein sequence: CASSSWDWANVLTF.

This chain joins TRBV4-1 and TRBJ2-7, with D perhaps matching TRBD1 (6 bases). Germline V gives CDR1 MGHRA, CDR2 YSYEKL. This CDR3 has 15 amino acids. Trimming removed 0 bases from V and 4 bases from J, with 13 bases in between. CDR3 residues: CASSQEEQGRYEQYF. CDR3 DNA: TGCGCCAGCAGCCAAGAGGAACAGGGAAGGTACGAGCAGTACTTC.

The rearrangement uses TRBV5-1 and TRBJ1-4, with D maybe TRBD1 (6 bases). The ends were cut back, 3 bases at V and 8 bases at J, with 11 bases in the middle. CDR1 and CDR2 (germline): SGHRS, YFSETQ. This CDR3 comprises 13 residues. The CDR3 DNA reads TGCGCCAGCAGCTCAGACAGGCTAGAAAAACTGTTTTTT. This encodes CASSSDRLEKLFF.

The rearrangement joins TRBV5-6 to TRBJ2-2, with D possibly being TRBD1 (5 bases). CDR1 is SGHDT and CDR2 is YYEEEE in the germline V gene. V lost 2 bases to trimming and J lost 4 bases, with 6 bases between them. The CDR3 covers 13 residues. CDR3 sequence (DNA): TGTGCCAGCAGCTTCGACAGCACCGGGGAGCTGTTTTTT. As protein: CASSFDSTGELFF.

V is TRBV5-6 and J is TRBJ2-5; D uncertain. The V end lost 4 bases, the J end lost 0 bases, and 10 bases lay between the germline ends. In germline, CDR1 is SGHDT, CDR2 YYEEEE. The length of the CDR3 is 14 residues. The DNA for the CDR3 is TGTGCCAGCAGCCTCGCCCAGTACCAAGAGACCCAGTACTTC. It encodes CASSLAQYQETQYF.

The chain recombines TRBV4-1 with TRBJ1-1; no reliable D call. The CDR3 runs 12 residues. V lost 1 base to trimming and J lost 7 bases, with 7 bases between them. The V gene's germline CDR1 is MGHRA and CDR2 YSYEKL. Here the CDR3 DNA reads TGCGCCAGCAGCCAAGGGGCAGATGAAGCTTTCTTT. Protein sequence: CASSQGADEAFF.

The chain carries TRBV5-4 and TRBJ1-1; D possibly corresponds to TRBD1 (6 bases). CDR3 length: 16 residues. With 0 bases removed from V and 1 base from J, the gap between germline ends came to 13 bases. From germline, CDR1 is SGHNT and CDR2 YYREEE (reference sequence). The CDR3 bases are TGTGCCAGCAGCTTGGTAGGGGGGGGGAGGAACACTGAAGCTTTCTTT. Encoded protein: CASSLVGGGRNTEAFF.

The chain links TRBV6-6 to TRBJ2-7; possibly TRBD1 for D (6 bases). Germline-derived CDR1 and CDR2 are MNHNY and SVGAGI (reference sequence). V was trimmed by 0 bases and J by 3 bases, leaving 12 bases between them. The CDR3 extends over 15 amino acids. The CDR3 nucleotides read TGTGCCAGCAGTTACTCGGAGGTAGGGGGCTACGAGCAGTACTTC. Amino acid sequence: CASSYSEVGGYEQYF.

This clone has only one observation. The rearrangement uses TRBV5-1 and TRBJ2-3; 11 nucleotides agree with TRBD2. The J segment lost 2 bases and the V segment lost 4 bases, leaving 6 bases of the junction unmatched. Germline assignment: CDR1 SGHRS and CDR2 YFSETQ. CDR3 size: 16 residues. For the CDR3, the DNA is TGCGCCAGCAGCCCAGGGACTAGCGGACTCACAGATACGCAGTATTTT. This encodes CASSPGTSGLTDTQYF.

This clone appeared a few times. The chain joins TRBV6-5 to TRBJ1-2, with 10 bases fitting TRBD1. Germline assignment: CDR1 MNHEY and CDR2 SVGAGI. The CDR3 is 15 amino acids. Unmatched junction bases numbered 5, after V lost 4 bases and J lost 3 bases. CDR3 in amino acids: CASSLSTGGDYGYTF. The CDR3 nucleotides are TGTGCCAGCAGTTTATCGACAGGGGGCGACTATGGCTACACCTTC.

This rearrangement joins TRBV28 to TRBJ2-3; unclear D gene. CDR1 MDHEN and CDR2 SYDVKM come from the germline V gene. Trimming took 5 bases from V and 2 from J, leaving 8 bases between them. The CDR3 spans 13 residues. The CDR3 sequence is CASSVDSTDTQYF. CDR3 DNA sequence: TGTGCCAGCAGTGTAGACTCCACAGATACGCAGTATTTT.

The chain recombines TRBV28 with TRBJ2-3; 12 nucleotides line up with TRBD2. V shed 4 bases and J 6 bases; nucleotides not matched to a gene: 11. CDR3 size: 17 residues. Looked up from germline, CDR1 is MDHEN and CDR2 is SYDVKM. CDR3 in amino acids: CASSSPLAGGPRDTQYF. The DNA of the CDR3 is TGTGCCAGCAGTTCGCCCCTAGCGGGAGGGCCAAGGGATACGCAGTATTTT.

This clone was counted once. The chain couples TRBV5-1 to TRBJ2-3, with 13 bases identical to TRBD2. The V gene end was trimmed by 0 bases and the J gene end by 2 bases; junction bases not matched to a gene: 6. Germline V CDR1 and CDR2: SGHRS, YFSETQ. This CDR3 has 18 residues. The CDR3 DNA reads TGCGCCAGCAGCTTGGCAAGGACTAGCGGGAGCAACACAGATACGCAGTATTTT. This translates into CASSLARTSGSNTDTQYF. The variable domain in full, with the rest retrieved from reference TRBV5-1 and TRBJ2-3, is KAGVTQTPRYLIKTRGQQVTLSCSPISGHRSVSWYQQTPGQGLQFLFEYFSETQRNKGNFPGRFSGRQFSNSRSEMNVSTLELGDSALYLCASSLARTSGSNTDTQYFGPGTRLTVL.

The V gene is TRBV2, the J gene TRBJ2-3; 9 bases are shared with TRBD1. In germline, CDR1 is SNHLY, CDR2 FYNNEI. V lost 5 bases to trimming and J lost 3 bases; unmatched junction nucleotides: 6. The CDR3 has 15 amino acids. DNA for the CDR3: TGTGCCAGCAGTTCCGGGACAGGGTTTACAGATACGCAGTATTTT. This sequence encodes CASSSGTGFTDTQYF.

The V and J genes are TRBV11-2 and TRBJ2-7, with a tentative D call TRBD1 (5 bases). The V end was cut by 6 bases, the J end by 1 base, with 13 bases between. The length of the CDR3 is 14 residues. Germline V gives CDR1 SGHAT, CDR2 FQNNGV. The DNA for the CDR3 is TGTGCCAGCAGTATGCAGGGTATTTCCTACGAGCAGTACTTC. It encodes CASSMQGISYEQYF. The variable domain in full, with the rest retrieved from reference TRBV11-2 and TRBJ2-7, is EAGVAQSPRYKIIEKRQSVAFWCNPISGHATLYWYQQILGQGPKLLIQFQNNGVVDDSQLPKDRFSAERLKGVDSTLKIQPAKLEDSAVYLCASSMQGISYEQYFGPGTRLTVT.

The gene calls are TRBV28 and TRBJ1-1; 12 nucleotides line up with TRBD1. V was pared by 2 bases and J by 2 bases, with 12 bases of the junction left unmatched. CDR1 and CDR2 from the germline V gene are MDHEN and SYDVKM. CDR3 length: 19 amino acids. This chain's CDR3 is CASSLRTTGTGGSNTEAFF. Here the CDR3 DNA reads TGTGCCAGCAGTTTACGGACTACCGGGACAGGGGGCTCCAACACTGAAGCTTTCTTT.